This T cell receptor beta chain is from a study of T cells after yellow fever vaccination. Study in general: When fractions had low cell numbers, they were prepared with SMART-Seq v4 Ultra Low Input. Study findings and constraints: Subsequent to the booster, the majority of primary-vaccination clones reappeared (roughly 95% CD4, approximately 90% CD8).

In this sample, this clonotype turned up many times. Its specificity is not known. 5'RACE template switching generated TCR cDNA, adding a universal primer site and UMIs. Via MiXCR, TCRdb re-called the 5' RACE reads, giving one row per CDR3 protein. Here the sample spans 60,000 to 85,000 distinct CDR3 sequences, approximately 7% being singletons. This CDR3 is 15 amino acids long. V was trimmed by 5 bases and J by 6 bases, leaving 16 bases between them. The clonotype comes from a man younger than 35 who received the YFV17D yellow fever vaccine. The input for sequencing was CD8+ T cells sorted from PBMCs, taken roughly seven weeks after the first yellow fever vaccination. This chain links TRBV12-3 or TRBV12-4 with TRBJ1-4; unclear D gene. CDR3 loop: CASSPTPQVHEKLFF. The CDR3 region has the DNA TGTGCCAGCAGTCCAACCCCGCAGGTTCATGAAAAACTGTTTTTT.